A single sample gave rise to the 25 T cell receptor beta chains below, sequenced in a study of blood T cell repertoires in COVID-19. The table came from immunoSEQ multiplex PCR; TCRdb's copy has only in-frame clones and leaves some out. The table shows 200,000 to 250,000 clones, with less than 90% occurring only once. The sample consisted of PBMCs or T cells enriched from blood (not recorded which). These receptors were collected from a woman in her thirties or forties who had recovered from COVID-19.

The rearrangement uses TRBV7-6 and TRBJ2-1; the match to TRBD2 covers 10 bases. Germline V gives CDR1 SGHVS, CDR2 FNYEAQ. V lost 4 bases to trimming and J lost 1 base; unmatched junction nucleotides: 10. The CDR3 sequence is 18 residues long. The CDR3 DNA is TGTGCCAGCAGCTGCCCGGGACTAGCGTACCTTTCCTACAATGAGCAGTTCTTC. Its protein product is CASSCPGLAYLSYNEQFF.

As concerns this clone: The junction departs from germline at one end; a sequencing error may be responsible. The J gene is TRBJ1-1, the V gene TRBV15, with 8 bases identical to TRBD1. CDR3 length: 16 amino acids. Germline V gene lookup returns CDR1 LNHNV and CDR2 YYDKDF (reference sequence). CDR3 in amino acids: CATSGDRGGLNTEAFF. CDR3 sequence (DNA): TGTGCCACCAGCGGAGACAGGGGAGGGTTGAACACTGAAGCTTTCTTT.

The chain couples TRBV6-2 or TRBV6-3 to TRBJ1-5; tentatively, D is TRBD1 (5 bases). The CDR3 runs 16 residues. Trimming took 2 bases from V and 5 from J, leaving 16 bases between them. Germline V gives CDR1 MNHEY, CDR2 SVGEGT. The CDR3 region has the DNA TGTGCCAGCAGTTACGCCTCACCGGGACTTGATCAGCCCCAGCATTTT. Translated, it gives CASSYASPGLDQPQHF.

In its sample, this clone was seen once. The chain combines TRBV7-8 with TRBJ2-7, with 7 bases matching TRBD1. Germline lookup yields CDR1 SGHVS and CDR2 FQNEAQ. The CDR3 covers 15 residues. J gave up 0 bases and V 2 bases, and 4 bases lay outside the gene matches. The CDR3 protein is CASSLRDSYSYEQYF. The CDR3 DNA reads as TGTGCCAGCAGCTTACGGGACAGCTACTCCTACGAGCAGTACTTC.

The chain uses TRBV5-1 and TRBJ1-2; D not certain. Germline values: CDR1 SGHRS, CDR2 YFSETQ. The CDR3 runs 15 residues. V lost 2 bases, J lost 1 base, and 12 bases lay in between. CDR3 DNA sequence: TGCGCCAGCAGCTTCGGTCAGCTAGATAACTATGGCTACACCTTC. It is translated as CASSFGQLDNYGYTF.

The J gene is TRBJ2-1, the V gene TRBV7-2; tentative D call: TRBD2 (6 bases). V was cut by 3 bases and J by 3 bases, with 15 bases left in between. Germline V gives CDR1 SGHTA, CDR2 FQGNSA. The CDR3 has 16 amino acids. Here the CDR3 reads CASSFSGPFDYNEQFF. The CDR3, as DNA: TGTGCCAGCAGCTTCAGCGGGCCCTTCGACTACAATGAGCAGTTCTTC.

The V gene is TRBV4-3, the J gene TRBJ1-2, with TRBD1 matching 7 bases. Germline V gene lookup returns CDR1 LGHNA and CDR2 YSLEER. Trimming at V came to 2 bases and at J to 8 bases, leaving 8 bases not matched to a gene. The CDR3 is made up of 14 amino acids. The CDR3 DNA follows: TGCGCCAGCAGCCAAATAGGACAGGCCGGGGGCTACACCTTC. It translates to CASSQIGQAGGYTF.

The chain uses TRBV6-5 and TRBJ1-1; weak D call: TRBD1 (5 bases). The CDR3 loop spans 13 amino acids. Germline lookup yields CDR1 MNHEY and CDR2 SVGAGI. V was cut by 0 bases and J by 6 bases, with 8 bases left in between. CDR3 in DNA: TGTGCCAGCAGTTACTCTACAGGTCCTGAAGCTTTCTTT. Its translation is CASSYSTGPEAFF.

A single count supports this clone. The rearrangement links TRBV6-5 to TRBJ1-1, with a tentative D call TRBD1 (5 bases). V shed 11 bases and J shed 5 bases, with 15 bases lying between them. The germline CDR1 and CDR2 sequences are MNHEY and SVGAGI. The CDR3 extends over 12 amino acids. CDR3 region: CAVRRGGTEAFF. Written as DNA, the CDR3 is TGTGCCGTTCGTAGGGGAGGGACTGAAGCTTTCTTT.

The CDR3: CASSQFTGYAYGYTF. The DNA of the CDR3 is TGTGCCAGCAGCCAATTCACAGGGTATGCGTATGGCTACACCTTC. The V gene is TRBV14, the J gene TRBJ1-2; TRBD1 might be the D (6 bases). This CDR3 spans 15 amino acids. Germline loops: CDR1 SGHDN, CDR2 FVKESK. With 2 bases removed from V and 5 bases from J, the gap between germline ends came to 15 bases.

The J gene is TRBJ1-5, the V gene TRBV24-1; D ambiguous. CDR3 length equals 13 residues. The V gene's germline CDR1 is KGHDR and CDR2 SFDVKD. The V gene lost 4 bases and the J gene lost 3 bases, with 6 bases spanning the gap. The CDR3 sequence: CATSEGPNQPQHF. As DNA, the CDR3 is TGTGCCACCAGTGAGGGCCCCAATCAGCCCCAGCATTTT.

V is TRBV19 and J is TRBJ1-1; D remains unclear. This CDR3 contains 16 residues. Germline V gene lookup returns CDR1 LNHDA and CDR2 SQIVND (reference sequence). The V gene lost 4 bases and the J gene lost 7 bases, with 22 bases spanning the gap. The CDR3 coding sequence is TGTGCCAGTAGTACCGAAAATCCCGAAGCATTGAGTGAAGCTTTCTTT. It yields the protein CASSTENPEALSEAFF.

Written as DNA, the CDR3 is TGCAGCGGCGGAGGGGTCACTAGCTCCTACAATGAGCAGTTCTTC. Residues: CSGGGVTSSYNEQFF. The chain joins TRBV29-1 to TRBJ2-1; a weak D match, TRBD2 (6 bases). The CDR3 has 15 residues. V lost 7 bases, J lost 0 bases, and 16 bases lay in between. Germline-derived CDR1 and CDR2 are SQVTM and ANQGSEA.

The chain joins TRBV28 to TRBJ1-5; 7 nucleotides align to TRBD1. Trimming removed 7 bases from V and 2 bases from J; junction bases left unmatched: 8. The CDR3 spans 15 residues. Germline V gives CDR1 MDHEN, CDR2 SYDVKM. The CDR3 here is CASNFGQVGNQPQHF. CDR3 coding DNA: TGTGCCAGCAACTTTGGACAGGTCGGCAATCAGCCCCAGCATTTT.

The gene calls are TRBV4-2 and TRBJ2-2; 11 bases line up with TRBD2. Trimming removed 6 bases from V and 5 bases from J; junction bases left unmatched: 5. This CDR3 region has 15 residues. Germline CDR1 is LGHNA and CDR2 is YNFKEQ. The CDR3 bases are TGTGCCAGCAGGGCCGGGACTAGCGGAACCGGGGAGCTGTTTTTT. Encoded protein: CASRAGTSGTGELFF.

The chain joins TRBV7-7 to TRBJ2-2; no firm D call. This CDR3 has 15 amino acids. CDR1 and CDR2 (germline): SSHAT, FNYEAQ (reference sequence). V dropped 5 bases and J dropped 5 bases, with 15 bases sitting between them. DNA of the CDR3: TGTGCCAGCAGCCCACAGCCCGAATGGACCGGGGAGCTGTTTTTT. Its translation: CASSPQPEWTGELFF.

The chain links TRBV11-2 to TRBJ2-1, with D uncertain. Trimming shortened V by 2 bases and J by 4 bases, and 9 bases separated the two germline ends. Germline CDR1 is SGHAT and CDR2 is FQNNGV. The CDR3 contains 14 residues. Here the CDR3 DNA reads TGTGCCAGCAGCTTAACGAACAAATACAATGAGCAGTTCTTC. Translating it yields CASSLTNKYNEQFF. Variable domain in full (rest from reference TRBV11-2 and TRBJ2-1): EAGVAQSPRYKIIEKRQSVAFWCNPISGHATLYWYQQILGQGPKLLIQFQNNGVVDDSQLPKDRFSAERLKGVDSTLKIQPAKLEDSAVYLCASSLTNKYNEQFFGPGTRLTVL.

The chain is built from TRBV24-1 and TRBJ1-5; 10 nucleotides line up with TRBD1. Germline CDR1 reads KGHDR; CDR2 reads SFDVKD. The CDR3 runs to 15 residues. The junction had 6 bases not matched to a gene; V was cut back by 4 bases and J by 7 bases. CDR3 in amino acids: CATSEGDRGAQPQHF. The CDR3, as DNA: TGTGCCACCAGTGAGGGGGACAGGGGTGCGCAGCCCCAGCATTTT.

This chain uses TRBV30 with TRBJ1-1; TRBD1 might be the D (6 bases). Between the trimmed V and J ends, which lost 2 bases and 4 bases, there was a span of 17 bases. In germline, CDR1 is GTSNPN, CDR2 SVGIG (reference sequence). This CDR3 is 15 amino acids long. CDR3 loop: CAWSLIQGRGTEAFF. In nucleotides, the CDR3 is TGTGCCTGGAGTCTCATACAGGGACGAGGCACTGAAGCTTTCTTT.

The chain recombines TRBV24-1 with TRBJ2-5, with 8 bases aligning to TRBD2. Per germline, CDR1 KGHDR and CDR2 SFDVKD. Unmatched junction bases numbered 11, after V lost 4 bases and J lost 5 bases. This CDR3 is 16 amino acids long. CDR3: CATSEHQREIVETQYF. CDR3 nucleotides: TGTGCCACCAGTGAGCATCAGCGGGAGATTGTGGAGACCCAGTACTTC.

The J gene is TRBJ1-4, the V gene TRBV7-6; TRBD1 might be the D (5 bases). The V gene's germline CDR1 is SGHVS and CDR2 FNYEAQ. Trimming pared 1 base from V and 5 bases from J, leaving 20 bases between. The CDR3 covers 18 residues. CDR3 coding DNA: TGTGCCAGCAGCTTAGGTCCTCCGCGGGGCGATTTCAATGAAAAACTGTTTTTT. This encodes CASSLGPPRGDFNEKLFF. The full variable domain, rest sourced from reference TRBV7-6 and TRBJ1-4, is GAGVSQSPRYKVTKRGQDVALRCDPISGHVSLYWYRQALGQGPEFLTYFNYEAQQDKSGLPNDRFSAERPEGSISTLTIQRTEQRDSAMYRCASSLGPPRGDFNEKLFFGSGTQLSVL.

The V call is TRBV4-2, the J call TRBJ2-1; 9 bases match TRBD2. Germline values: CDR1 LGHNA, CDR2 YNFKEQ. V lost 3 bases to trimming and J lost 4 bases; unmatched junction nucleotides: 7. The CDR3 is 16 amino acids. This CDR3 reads CASSQQRLAAYNEQFF. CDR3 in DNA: TGTGCCAGCAGCCAGCAAAGACTAGCGGCTTACAATGAGCAGTTCTTC.

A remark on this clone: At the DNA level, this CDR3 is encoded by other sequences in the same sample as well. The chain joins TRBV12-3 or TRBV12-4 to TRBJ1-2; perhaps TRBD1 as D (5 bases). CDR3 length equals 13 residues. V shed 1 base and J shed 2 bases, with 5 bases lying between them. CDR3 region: CASSLGQNYGYTF. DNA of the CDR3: TGTGCCAGCAGTTTAGGACAGAACTATGGCTACACCTTC.

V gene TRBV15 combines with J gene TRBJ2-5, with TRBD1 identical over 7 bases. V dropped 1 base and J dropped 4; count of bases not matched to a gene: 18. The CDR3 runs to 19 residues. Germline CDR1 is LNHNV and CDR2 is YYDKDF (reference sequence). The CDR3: CATSRGIYSGSGGRETQYF. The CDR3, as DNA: TGTGCCACCAGCAGAGGGATTTATTCAGGGTCAGGGGGACGAGAGACCCAGTACTTC.

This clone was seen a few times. The chain's CDR3 is CASSVAPGETQYF. In DNA form, the CDR3 reads TGTGCCAGCAGCGTAGCCCCAGGGGAGACCCAGTACTTC. V usage is TRBV9 and J usage is TRBJ2-5; D is possibly TRBD1 (5 bases). Trimming shortened V by 0 bases and J by 5 bases, and 8 bases separated the two germline ends. The CDR3 spans 13 residues. Germline V gene lookup returns CDR1 SGDLS and CDR2 YYNGEE.